The T cell receptor beta chain described here comes from a study of beta chain features in type 1 diabetes. Comment on this clone: The target antigen is unknown.

The entirety of the isolated RNA underwent reverse transcription, so expressed TCRB transcripts were sequenced. Clones were read by immunoSEQ multiplex PCR, and TCRdb kept only the in-frame ones, dropping some. The sample has a few hundred thousand clones; about a tenth are singletons. The V end was cut by 3 bases, the J end by 1 base, with 11 bases between. The CDR3 totals 16 residues. CDR1 SGHRS and CDR2 YFSETQ come from the germline V gene. Whole-study findings and limits: A moderate, significant TCRB CDR3 shortening appeared in type 1 diabetes across four CD4+ subsets. Relative to healthy donors, patients appeared to have naive, central memory and Treg TCRB repertoires that were more similar.

Sequencing used central memory CD4+ T cells from blood. The origin of this receptor is a man between 18 and 29 years old in good health. The chain joins TRBV5-1 to TRBJ2-6; D call uncertain. The CDR3 reads CASSSEPRSGANVLTF. The CDR3 region has the DNA TGCGCCAGCAGCTCCGAACCAAGGTCTGGGGCCAACGTCCTGACTTTC. The full variable domain, with the rest looked up from reference TRBV5-1 and TRBJ2-6, is KAGVTQTPRYLIKTRGQQVTLSCSPISGHRSVSWYQQTPGQGLQFLFEYFSETQRNKGNFPGRFSGRQFSNSRSEMNVSTLELGDSALYLCASSSEPRSGANVLTFGAGSRLTVL.